One T cell receptor beta chain is described in this entry. Generated by immunoSEQ multiplex PCR, the TCRdb table keeps only in-frame clones and is missing some. This repertoire shows around 130,000 clones, roughly 79% found once; its top ten account for about 18%. This record belongs to a study of blood T cell repertoires in COVID-19. Overall study context: Samples of COVID-19 (acute and convalescent) were obtained from the United States, Italy and Spain.

The clonotype comes from an older man with acute or convalescent COVID-19. The sequencing input was peripheral blood.

As DNA, the CDR3 is TGTGCCAGCAGTTACGGGGACAGGAAATTAAACACTGAAGCTTTCTTT. It is translated as CASSYGDRKLNTEAFF. V and J are TRBV6-5 and TRBJ1-1; 8 nucleotides line up with TRBD1. The germline gives CDR1 MNHEY, CDR2 SVGAGI. Losses at the gene ends were 2 bases for V and 2 bases for J; bases not matched to a gene: 7. The CDR3 has 16 residues.